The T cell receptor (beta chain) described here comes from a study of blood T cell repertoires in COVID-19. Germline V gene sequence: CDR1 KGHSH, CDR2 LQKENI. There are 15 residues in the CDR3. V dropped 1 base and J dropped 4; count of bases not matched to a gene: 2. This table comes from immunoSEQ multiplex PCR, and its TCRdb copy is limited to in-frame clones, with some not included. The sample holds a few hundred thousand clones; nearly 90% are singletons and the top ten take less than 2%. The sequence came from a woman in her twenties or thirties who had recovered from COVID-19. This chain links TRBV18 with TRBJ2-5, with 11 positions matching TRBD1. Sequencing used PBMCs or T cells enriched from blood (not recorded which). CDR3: CASSPLGTGGETQYF. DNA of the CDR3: TGTGCCAGCTCACCACTGGGGACAGGGGGAGAGACCCAGTACTTC.